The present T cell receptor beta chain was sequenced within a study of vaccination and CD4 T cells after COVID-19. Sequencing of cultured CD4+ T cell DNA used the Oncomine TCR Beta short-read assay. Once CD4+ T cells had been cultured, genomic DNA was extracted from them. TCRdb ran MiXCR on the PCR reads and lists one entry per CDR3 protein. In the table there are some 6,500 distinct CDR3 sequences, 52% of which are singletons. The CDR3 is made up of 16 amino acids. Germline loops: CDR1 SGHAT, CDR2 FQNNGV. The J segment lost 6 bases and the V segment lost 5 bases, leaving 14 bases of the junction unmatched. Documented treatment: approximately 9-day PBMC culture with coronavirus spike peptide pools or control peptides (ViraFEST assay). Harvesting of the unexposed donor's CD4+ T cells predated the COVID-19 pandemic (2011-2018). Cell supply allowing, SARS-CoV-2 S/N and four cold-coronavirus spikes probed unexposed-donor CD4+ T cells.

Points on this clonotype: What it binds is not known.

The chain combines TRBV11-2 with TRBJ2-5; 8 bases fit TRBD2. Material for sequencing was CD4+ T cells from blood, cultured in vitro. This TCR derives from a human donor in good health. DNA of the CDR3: TGTGCCAGCAGCCACATTCGGGGGGGGCCGGTAAAGACCCAGTACTTC. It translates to CASSHIRGGPVKTQYF.